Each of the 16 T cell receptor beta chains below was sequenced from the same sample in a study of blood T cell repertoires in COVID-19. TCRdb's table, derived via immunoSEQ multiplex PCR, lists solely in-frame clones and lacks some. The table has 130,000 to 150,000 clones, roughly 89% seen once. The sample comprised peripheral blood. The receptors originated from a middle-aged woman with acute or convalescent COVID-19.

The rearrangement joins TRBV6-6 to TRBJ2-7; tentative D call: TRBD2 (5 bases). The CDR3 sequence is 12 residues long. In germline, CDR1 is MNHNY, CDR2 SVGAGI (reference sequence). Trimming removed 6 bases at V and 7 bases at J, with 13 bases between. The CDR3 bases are TGTGCCAGCAGCCGCAATCGCGGGGAGCAGTACTTC. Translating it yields CASSRNRGEQYF.

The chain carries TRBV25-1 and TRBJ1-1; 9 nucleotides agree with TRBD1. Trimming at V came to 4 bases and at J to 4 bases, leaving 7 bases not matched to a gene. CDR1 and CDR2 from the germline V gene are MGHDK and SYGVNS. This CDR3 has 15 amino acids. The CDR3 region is CASSGIQGACTEAFF. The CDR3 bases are TGTGCCAGCAGTGGAATACAGGGGGCGTGCACTGAAGCTTTCTTT.

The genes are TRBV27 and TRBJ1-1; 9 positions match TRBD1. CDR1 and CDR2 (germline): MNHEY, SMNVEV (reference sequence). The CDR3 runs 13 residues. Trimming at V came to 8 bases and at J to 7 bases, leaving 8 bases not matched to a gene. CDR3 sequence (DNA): TGTGCCAGCGCAAGGACAGGGGTCGGTGAAGCTTTCTTT. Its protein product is CASARTGVGEAFF.

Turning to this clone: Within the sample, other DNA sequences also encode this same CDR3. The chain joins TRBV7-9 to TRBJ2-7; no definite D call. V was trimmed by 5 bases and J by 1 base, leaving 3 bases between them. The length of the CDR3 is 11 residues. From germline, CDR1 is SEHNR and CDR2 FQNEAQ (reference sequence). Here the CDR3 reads CASSPSYEQYF. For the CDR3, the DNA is TGTGCCAGCAGCCCGTCCTACGAGCAGTACTTC.

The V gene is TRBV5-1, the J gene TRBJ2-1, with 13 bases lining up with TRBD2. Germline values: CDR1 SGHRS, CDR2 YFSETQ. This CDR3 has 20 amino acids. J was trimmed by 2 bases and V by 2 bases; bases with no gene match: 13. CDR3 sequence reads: CASSFIGLAGVTRTYNEQFF. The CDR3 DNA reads TGCGCCAGCAGCTTTATCGGACTAGCGGGAGTGACACGAACCTACAATGAGCAGTTCTTC. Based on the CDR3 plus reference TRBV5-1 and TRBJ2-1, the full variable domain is KAGVTQTPRYLIKTRGQQVTLSCSPISGHRSVSWYQQTPGQGLQFLFEYFSETQRNKGNFPGRFSGRQFSNSRSEMNVSTLELGDSALYLCASSFIGLAGVTRTYNEQFFGPGTRLTVL.

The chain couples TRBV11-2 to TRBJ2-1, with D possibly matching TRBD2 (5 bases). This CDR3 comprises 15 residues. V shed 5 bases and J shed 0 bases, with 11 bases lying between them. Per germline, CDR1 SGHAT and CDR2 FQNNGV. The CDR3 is CASSPGYSSYNEQFF. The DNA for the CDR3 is TGTGCCAGCAGCCCGGGGTACAGCTCCTACAATGAGCAGTTCTTC.

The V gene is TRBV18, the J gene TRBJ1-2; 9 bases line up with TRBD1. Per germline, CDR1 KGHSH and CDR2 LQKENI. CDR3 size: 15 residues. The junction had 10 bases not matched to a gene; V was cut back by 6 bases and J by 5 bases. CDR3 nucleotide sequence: TGTGCCAGCTCCAGAACGGACAGGGGTAGTTATGGCTACACCTTC. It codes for CASSRTDRGSYGYTF. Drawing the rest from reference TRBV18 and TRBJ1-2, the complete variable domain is NAGVMQNPRHLVRRRGQEARLRCSPMKGHSHVYWYRQLPEEGLKFMVYLQKENIIDESGMPKERFSAEFPKEGPSILRIQQVVRGDSAAYFCASSRTDRGSYGYTFGSGTRLTVV.

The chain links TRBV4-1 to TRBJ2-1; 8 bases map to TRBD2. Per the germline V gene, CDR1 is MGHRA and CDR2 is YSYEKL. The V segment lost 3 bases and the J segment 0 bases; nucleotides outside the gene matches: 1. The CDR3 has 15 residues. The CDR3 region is CASSQAGGSYNEQFF. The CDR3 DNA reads TGCGCCAGCAGCCAGGCGGGGGGCTCCTACAATGAGCAGTTCTTC.

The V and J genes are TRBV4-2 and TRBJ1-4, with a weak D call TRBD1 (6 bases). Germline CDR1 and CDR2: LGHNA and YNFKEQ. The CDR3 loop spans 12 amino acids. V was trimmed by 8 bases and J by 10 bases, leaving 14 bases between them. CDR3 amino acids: CASQGRVGKLFF. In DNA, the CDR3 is TGTGCCAGCCAGGGGCGCGTGGGAAAACTGTTTTTT.

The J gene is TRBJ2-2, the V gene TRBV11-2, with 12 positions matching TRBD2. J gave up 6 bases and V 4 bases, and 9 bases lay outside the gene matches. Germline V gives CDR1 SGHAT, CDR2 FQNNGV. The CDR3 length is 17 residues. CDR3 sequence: CASSSGISSGRAGELFF. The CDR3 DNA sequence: TGTGCCAGCAGCTCCGGAATATCTAGCGGGAGGGCCGGGGAGCTGTTTTTT. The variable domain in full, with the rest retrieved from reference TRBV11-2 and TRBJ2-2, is EAGVAQSPRYKIIEKRQSVAFWCNPISGHATLYWYQQILGQGPKLLIQFQNNGVVDDSQLPKDRFSAERLKGVDSTLKIQPAKLEDSAVYLCASSSGISSGRAGELFFGEGSRLTVL.

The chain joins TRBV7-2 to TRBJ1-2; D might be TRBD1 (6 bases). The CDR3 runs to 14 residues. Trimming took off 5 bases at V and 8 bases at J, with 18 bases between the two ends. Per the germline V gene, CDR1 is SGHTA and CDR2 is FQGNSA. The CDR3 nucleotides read TGTGCCAGCAGCCCACAGGGCGTTGGGAGCGGCTACACCTTC. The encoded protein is CASSPQGVGSGYTF.

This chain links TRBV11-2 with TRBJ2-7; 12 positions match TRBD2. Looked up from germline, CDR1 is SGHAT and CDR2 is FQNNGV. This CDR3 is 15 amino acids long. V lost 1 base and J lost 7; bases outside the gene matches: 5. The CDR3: CASSLGGTSGREQYF. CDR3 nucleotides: TGTGCCAGCAGCTTAGGGGGGACTAGCGGGCGGGAGCAGTACTTC.

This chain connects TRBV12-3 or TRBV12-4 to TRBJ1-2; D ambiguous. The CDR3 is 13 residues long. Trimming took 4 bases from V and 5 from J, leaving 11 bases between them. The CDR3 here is CASSSGPWYGYTF. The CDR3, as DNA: TGTGCCAGCAGTTCTGGGCCCTGGTATGGCTACACCTTC.

The CDR3 loop is CAWSVNSREAFF. For the CDR3, the DNA is TGTGCCTGGAGTGTAAACAGTCGAGAAGCTTTCTTT. The V gene is TRBV30, the J gene TRBJ1-1; D call uncertain. The V end was cut by 0 bases, the J end by 8 bases, with 10 bases between. CDR1 GTSNPN and CDR2 SVGIG come from the germline V gene (reference sequence). CDR3 length equals 12 residues.

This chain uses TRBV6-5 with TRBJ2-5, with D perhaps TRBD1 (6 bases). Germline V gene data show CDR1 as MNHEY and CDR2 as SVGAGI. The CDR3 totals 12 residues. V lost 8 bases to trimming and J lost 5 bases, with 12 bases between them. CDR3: CASRRGGETQYF. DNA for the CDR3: TGTGCCAGCCGCAGGGGTGGGGAGACCCAGTACTTC.

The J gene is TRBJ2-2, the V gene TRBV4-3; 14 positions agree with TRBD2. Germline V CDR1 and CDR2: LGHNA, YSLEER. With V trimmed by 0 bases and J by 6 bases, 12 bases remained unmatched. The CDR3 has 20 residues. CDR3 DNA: TGCGCCAGCAGCCAAGATGCGATGGGGGGACTAGCGGGGGCCGCCGGGGAGCTGTTTTTT. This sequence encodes CASSQDAMGGLAGAAGELFF.